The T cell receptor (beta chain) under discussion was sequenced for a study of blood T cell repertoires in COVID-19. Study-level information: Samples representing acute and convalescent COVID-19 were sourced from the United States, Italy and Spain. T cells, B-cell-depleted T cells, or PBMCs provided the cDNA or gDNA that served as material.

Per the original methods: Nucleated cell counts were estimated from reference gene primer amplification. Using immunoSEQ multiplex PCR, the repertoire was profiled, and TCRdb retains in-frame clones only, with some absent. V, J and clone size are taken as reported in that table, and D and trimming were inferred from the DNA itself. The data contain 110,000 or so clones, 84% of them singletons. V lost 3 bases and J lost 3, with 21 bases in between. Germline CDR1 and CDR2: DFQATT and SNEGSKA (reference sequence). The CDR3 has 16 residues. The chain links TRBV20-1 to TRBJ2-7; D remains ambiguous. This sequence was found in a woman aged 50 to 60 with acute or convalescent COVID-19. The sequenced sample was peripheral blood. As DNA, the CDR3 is TGCAGTGCTAGTAATTACAGTTACCATCCGGACTACGAGCAGTACTTC. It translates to CSASNYSYHPDYEQYF.